This TCR beta chain was recorded in a study of T cell clones after liver transplantation. Profiling relied on immunoSEQ multiplex PCR, and the TCRdb table lists in-frame clones only, not all of them. The sample contains roughly 120,000 clones, just over 90% of which appear only once. The CDR3 is 15 residues long. Germline V gene sequence: CDR1 SGHTA, CDR2 FQGNSA. V lost 1 base, J lost 3 bases, and 10 bases lay in between. The TCR originated in a human patient who received a liver transplant. Some T cells may be transferred from the graft donor. The V and J genes are TRBV7-2 and TRBJ2-1, with D hard to call. The sample in question was CD4+ T cells from blood, obtained 12 months after liver transplant. The CDR3 protein is CASSLGLVRYNEQFF. DNA for the CDR3: TGTGCCAGCAGCTTAGGGCTAGTGCGCTACAATGAGCAGTTCTTC. The whole variable domain, remainder taken from reference TRBV7-2 and TRBJ2-1, is GAGVSQSPSNKVTEKGKDVELRCDPISGHTALYWYRQSLGQGLEFLIYFQGNSAPDKSGLPSDRFSAERTGGSVSTLTIQRTQQEDSAVYLCASSLGLVRYNEQFFGPGTRLTVL.